This is a list of T cell receptor beta chains from one sample in a study of OX40 agonist ivuxolimab in advanced cancers. TCRdb's copy holds only in-frame clones and misses some; the assay was immunoSEQ multiplex PCR. The sample has fewer than 75,000 clones, around 87% seen once. Source: CD4+ or CD8+ T cells sorted from blood, taken in a trial of the OX40 agonist ivuxolimab. The receptors were gathered from an adult with an advanced solid tumor such as melanoma, head and neck, liver or kidney cancer. CDR3s include the opening cysteine and the closing phenylalanine or tryptophan. Each record gives: D gene, CDR3 length, clone size, V gene, J gene, CDR3 protein, CDR3 DNA. A D gene is named only where the DNA matches it firmly. Size tells how often a clone was seen (once, few, many) or the class of an expanded clone, and some rows leave it out.

-	15	-	TRBV6-5	TRBJ1-2	CASSYGSQEHHGYTF	TGTGCCAGCAGTTACGGGTCCCAAGAGCACCATGGCTACACCTTC
-	16	-	TRBV10-2	TRBJ2-3	CASGWGEAGVSDTQYF	TGCGCCAGCGGTTGGGGGGAAGCGGGTGTTAGCGATACGCAGTATTTT
-	15	once	TRBV19	TRBJ2-1	CASREGYRSFDEQFF	TGTGCCAGTAGGGAGGGTTATAGGAGTTTTGATGAGCAGTTCTTC
-	14	-	TRBV5-1	TRBJ1-2	CASSLVGSSYGYTF	TGCGCCAGCAGCTTGGTAGGGTCTAGCTATGGCTACACCTTC
TRBD1	16	once	TRBV10-3	TRBJ1-2	CAIRETTGVNTYGYTF	TGTGCCATCAGGGAAACGACAGGGGTGAATACCTATGGCTACACCTTC
-	14	-	TRBV18	TRBJ1-1	CASSPSAKNTEAFF	TGTGCCAGCTCACCAAGTGCCAAGAACACTGAAGCTTTCTTT
-	12	-	TRBV30	TRBJ2-7	CAWSVLGYEQYF	TGTGCCTGGAGTGTATTGGGCTACGAGCAGTACTTC
-	14	-	TRBV19	TRBJ2-1	CASSIGDSYNEQFF	TGTGCCAGTAGTATAGGGGACTCCTACAATGAGCAGTTCTTC
-	14	-	TRBV5-1	TRBJ2-1	CASSLASGNNEQFF	TGCGCCAGCAGCTTGGCCTCAGGGAACAATGAGCAGTTCTTC
-	16	-	TRBV4-1	TRBJ2-3	CASSQDRERSTDTQYF	TGCGCCAGCAGCCAAGATCGGGAGCGGAGCACAGATACGCAGTATTTT
-	15	-	TRBV6-5	TRBJ1-1	CASTPPGGANTEAFF	TGTGCCAGCACCCCCCCAGGAGGGGCGAACACTGAAGCTTTCTTT
TRBD2	15	once	TRBV6-5	TRBJ2-7	CASRSVSGGAYEQYF	TGTGCCAGCCGATCCGTTAGCGGGGGGGCTTACGAGCAGTACTTC
-	15	-	TRBV19	TRBJ2-6	CASSVQGPGANVLTF	TGTGCCAGTAGTGTACAGGGACCTGGGGCCAACGTCCTGACTTTC
-	14	-	TRBV2	TRBJ2-7	CASSVGQLPYEQYF	TGTGCCAGCAGTGTCGGACAGCTGCCCTACGAGCAGTACTTC
-	13	-	TRBV7-9	TRBJ1-5	CASSTKGGQPQHF	TGTGCCAGCAGCACAAAGGGGGGGCAGCCCCAGCATTTT
-	14	-	TRBV18	TRBJ2-4	CASSRRGAKNIQYF	TGTGCCAGCTCACGACGGGGGGCCAAAAACATTCAGTACTTC
TRBD1	16	-	TRBV5-6	TRBJ2-1	CASSGGWQRTGNEQFF	TGTGCCAGCAGCGGTGGATGGCAGAGGACAGGCAATGAGCAGTTCTTC
TRBD2	17	-	TRBV11-2	TRBJ2-7	CASSFGASGRASYEQYF	TGTGCCAGCAGCTTTGGGGCTAGCGGGAGGGCCTCGTACGAGCAGTACTTC
TRBD2	15	-	TRBV5-1	TRBJ2-1	CASSLSSGSYGEQFF	TGCGCCAGCAGCTTGTCAAGCGGGAGTTACGGTGAGCAGTTCTTC
-	15	few	TRBV5-6	TRBJ2-1	CASSLAGPTYNEQFF	TGTGCCAGCAGCTTGGCGGGACCGACCTACAATGAGCAGTTCTTC
-	12	once	TRBV5-6	TRBJ1-2	CASTRGVPGYTF	TGTGCCAGCACCCGCGGGGTCCCTGGCTACACCTTC
-	16	-	TRBV19	TRBJ2-2	CASSIDGATNTGELFF	TGTGCCAGTAGTATAGACGGGGCTACGAACACCGGGGAGCTGTTTTTT
TRBD2	14	-	TRBV7-2	TRBJ2-5	CASSSGLAGETQYF	TGTGCCAGCAGCTCGGGACTAGCCGGAGAGACCCAGTACTTC
TRBD1	16	once	TRBV4-2	TRBJ1-2	CASSQEMTGGRGGYTF	TGTGCCAGCAGCCAAGAAATGACAGGGGGCCGAGGTGGCTACACCTTC
TRBD2	18	few	TRBV11-2	TRBJ2-7	CASSSMGLAGGFSYEQYF	TGTGCCAGCAGTTCCATGGGACTAGCGGGGGGGTTCTCCTACGAGCAGTACTTC
-	15	-	TRBV6-5	TRBJ1-4	CASRDRDGSSEKLFF	TGTGCCAGCAGGGACCGGGACGGAAGCTCTGAAAAACTGTTTTTT
TRBD1	15	-	TRBV5-6	TRBJ2-3	CASVQTGGSADTQYF	TGTGCCAGCGTACAGACAGGGGGGTCGGCAGATACGCAGTATTTT
TRBD2	14	-	TRBV2	TRBJ2-1	CAGRAGGSYNEQFF	TGTGCCGGGAGGGCGGGGGGCTCCTACAATGAGCAGTTCTTC
-	15	-	TRBV7-3	TRBJ2-2	CASSLTLRGTGELFF	TGTGCCAGCAGCTTAACTCTCAGAGGCACCGGGGAGCTGTTTTTT
-	13	-	TRBV29-1	TRBJ1-1	CSVETAGNTEAFF	TGCAGCGTTGAGACGGCAGGGAACACTGAAGCTTTCTTT
-	14	few	TRBV28	TRBJ2-7	CASNLNGGSYEQYF	TGTGCCAGCAATTTGAACGGGGGATCCTACGAGCAGTACTTC
TRBD1	13	-	TRBV28	TRBJ1-1	CASLDRGNTEAFF	TGTGCCTCCCTAGACAGGGGGAACACTGAAGCTTTCTTT
-	14	-	TRBV6-5	TRBJ1-3	CASSATDSGNTIYF	TGTGCCAGCAGTGCGACTGACTCTGGAAACACCATATATTTT
-	10	-	TRBV20-1	TRBJ2-3	CSALDGRRYF	TGCAGTGCCCTCGACGGCCGTCGGTATTTT
TRBD1	15	-	TRBV28	TRBJ2-4	CASSSRTGAKNIQYF	TGTGCCAGCAGTTCCAGGACAGGAGCCAAAAACATTCAGTACTTC
TRBD1	14	-	TRBV6-5	TRBJ2-7	CASSGQQFGYEQYF	TGTGCCAGCTCGGGACAGCAATTTGGCTACGAGCAGTACTTC
-	16	-	TRBV27	TRBJ1-5	CASSLYAGSYHQPQHF	TGTGCCAGCAGTTTATATGCGGGGAGTTATCATCAGCCCCAGCATTTT
-	14	-	TRBV19	TRBJ1-1	CASSIGSGNTEAFF	TGTGCCAGTAGTATTGGGTCAGGTAACACTGAAGCTTTCTTT
TRBD1	13	few	TRBV5-6	TRBJ1-2	CASSLGDSGGYTF	TGTGCCAGCAGCTTGGGGGACAGTGGCGGCTACACCTTC
-	16	few	TRBV9	TRBJ2-1	CASSVEGRSSYNEQFF	TGTGCCAGCAGCGTAGAGGGCAGAAGCTCCTACAATGAGCAGTTCTTC
-	14	-	TRBV28	TRBJ1-3	CASSPEYSGNTIYF	TGTGCCAGCAGTCCAGAGTACTCTGGAAACACCATATATTTT
-	16	-	TRBV19	TRBJ2-3	CASSIRGAPSTDTQYF	TGTGCCAGTAGTATACGGGGGGCCCCTAGCACAGATACGCAGTATTTT